This T cell receptor (beta chain) was recovered during a study of blood T cell repertoires in COVID-19. Background on the study: T cells, B-cell-depleted T cells, or PBMCs supplied cDNA or gDNA.

Participant ages covered about 18 to 89 years across 20 to 25 US areas. Data came from immunoSEQ multiplex PCR; TCRdb stores just in-frame clones and leaves some out. Of about 480,000 clones detected, roughly 90% appear once; the ten largest clones hold 1.5% to 2%. Trimming removed 4 bases at V and 5 bases at J, with 20 bases between. The V gene's germline CDR1 is LGHDT and CDR2 YNNKEL (reference sequence). This CDR3 has 17 amino acids. The chain carries TRBV3-1 (or the pseudogene TRBV3-2) and TRBJ2-2, with D possibly TRBD1 on 7 matching bases. The sequencing sample was made of PBMCs or T cells enriched from blood (not recorded which). The TCR sequence derives from a middle-aged woman who had recovered from COVID-19. The DNA of the CDR3 is TGTGCCAGCAGCCTCGCCGCCAGCCAGGGGGGAACCGGGGAGCTGTTTTTT. Translation: CASSLAASQGGTGELFF.